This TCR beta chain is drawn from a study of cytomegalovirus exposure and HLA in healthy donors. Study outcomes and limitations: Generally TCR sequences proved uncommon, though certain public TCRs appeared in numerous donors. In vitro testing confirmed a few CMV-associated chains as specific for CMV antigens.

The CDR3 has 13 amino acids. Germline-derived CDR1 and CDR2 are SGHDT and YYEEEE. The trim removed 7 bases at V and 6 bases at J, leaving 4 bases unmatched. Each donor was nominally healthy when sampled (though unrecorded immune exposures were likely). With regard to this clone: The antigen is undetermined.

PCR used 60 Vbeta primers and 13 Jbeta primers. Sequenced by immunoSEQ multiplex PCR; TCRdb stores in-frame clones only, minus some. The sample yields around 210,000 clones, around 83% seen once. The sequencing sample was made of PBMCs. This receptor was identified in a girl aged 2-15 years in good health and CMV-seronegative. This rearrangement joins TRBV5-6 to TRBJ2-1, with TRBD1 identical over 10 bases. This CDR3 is CASDRGLSNEQFF. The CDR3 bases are TGTGCCAGCGACAGGGGGCTTAGCAATGAGCAGTTCTTC. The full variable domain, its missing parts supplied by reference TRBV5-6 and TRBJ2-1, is DAGVTQSPTHLIKTRGQQVTLRCSPKSGHDTVSWYQQALGQGPQFIFQYYEEEERQRGNFPDRFSGHQFPNYSSELNVNALLLGDSALYLCASDRGLSNEQFFGPGTRLTVL.